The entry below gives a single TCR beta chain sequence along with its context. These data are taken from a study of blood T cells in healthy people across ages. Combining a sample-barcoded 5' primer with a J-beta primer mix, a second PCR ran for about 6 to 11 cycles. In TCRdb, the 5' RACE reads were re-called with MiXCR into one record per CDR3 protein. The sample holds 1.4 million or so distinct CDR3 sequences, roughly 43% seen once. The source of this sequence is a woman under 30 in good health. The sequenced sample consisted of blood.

DNA of the CDR3: TGTGCCACCAGTGAGCCGGGGGCGGTCGATGAGCAGTTCTTC. It is translated as CATSEPGAVDEQFF. The chain joins TRBV24-1 to TRBJ2-1; D assignment may be TRBD1 or TRBD2 (6 bases each). Trimming removed 4 bases at V and 8 bases at J, with 14 bases between. The V gene's germline CDR1 is KGHDR and CDR2 SFDVKD. CDR3 length: 14 amino acids.